This record concerns one T cell receptor beta chain sequence. Antigen: not known. These data come from a study of T cell responses to AZD1222 COVID-19 vaccine. Produced via immunoSEQ multiplex PCR; TCRdb's table is partial and in-frame only. Among about 180,000 clones listed, about nine tenths were seen once. V lost 5 bases to trimming and J lost 1 base; unmatched junction nucleotides: 4. This CDR3 has 15 amino acids. Germline CDR1 is MNHEY and CDR2 is SVGAGI. General study results and limits: The study sampled repertoires only after the peak T cell response. The CD4 TCRs associated with vaccination extended across spike and predominated at 160-218 and 743-854. Reportedly, nearly half the spike-specific TCRs target unmutated variant regions. Increased Spike-specific TCR breadth and depth were observed after two AZD1222 doses.

The chain has TRBV6-5 and TRBJ2-3, with 9 nucleotides matching TRBD1. The sequencing used peripheral blood, collected 28 days after the second AZD1222 dose. The TCR was taken from an adult who received the AZD1222 COVID-19 vaccine. This CDR3 reads CASSPRTGGTDTQYF. The CDR3 bases are TGTGCCAGCAGTCCCCGGACAGGGGGCACAGATACGCAGTATTTT.